Shown below are 26 T cell receptor beta chains from a single sample sequenced in a study of Tregs in tolerant kidney transplant recipients. Using immunoSEQ multiplex PCR, the repertoire was profiled, and TCRdb retains in-frame clones only, with some absent. The profile covers 200,000 to 300,000 clones, with about 80% appearing a single time and about 0.58% taken by the ten largest. The source material was CD4+ T cells from blood. These receptors all come from a human donor in good health.

The chain links TRBV30 to TRBJ2-7, with a weak D call TRBD2 (5 bases). Trimming pared 3 bases from V and 0 bases from J, leaving 12 bases between. Germline V gene data show CDR1 as GTSNPN and CDR2 as SVGIG (reference sequence). The CDR3 sequence is 14 residues long. DNA of the CDR3: TGTGCCTGGAGGAGGGCGTTTAGCTCCTACGAGCAGTACTTC. Amino acids: CAWRRAFSSYEQYF.

This clone showed up just a few times. V gene TRBV29-1 combines with J gene TRBJ2-3; TRBD2 agrees at 9 bases. The V gene end was trimmed by 2 bases and the J gene end by 1 base; junction bases not matched to a gene: 4. CDR1 is SQVTM and CDR2 is ANQGSEA in the germline V gene. The CDR3 runs to 15 residues. CDR3 coding DNA: TGCAGCGTTGAATCCGGCGGGGGGGGCACAGATACGCAGTATTTT. Translating it yields CSVESGGGGTDTQYF.

This sequence joins TRBV5-4 and TRBJ1-2; TRBD1 is a possible D gene (5 bases). The V gene lost 0 bases and the J gene lost 1 base, with 22 bases spanning the gap. Germline CDR1 reads SGHNT; CDR2 reads YYREEE (reference sequence). The CDR3 length is 19 residues. CDR3 region: CASSLGFRGSAFNNYGYTF. The CDR3 DNA follows: TGTGCCAGCAGCTTGGGGTTTCGGGGGAGCGCCTTCAATAACTATGGCTACACCTTC.

This clone came up a few times. The chain employs TRBV10-1 and TRBJ1-3, with D perhaps TRBD1 (5 bases). The length of the CDR3 is 14 residues. Trimming cost V 5 bases and J 2 bases, with 10 bases left between them. The germline gives CDR1 WNHNN, CDR2 SYGVQD (reference sequence). CDR3 in amino acids: CASSSGRTGNTIYF. CDR3 nucleotides: TGCGCCAGCAGTTCGGGACGGACTGGAAACACCATATATTTT.

V gene TRBV5-1 combines with J gene TRBJ2-5; no reliable D call. Trimming removed 1 base from V and 5 bases from J, with 9 bases in between. Germline CDR1 is SGHRS and CDR2 is YFSETQ. This CDR3 has 13 residues. CDR3 loop: CASSLIRAETQYF. The CDR3 DNA follows: TGCGCCAGCAGCTTGATCCGGGCGGAGACCCAGTACTTC.

J is TRBJ2-2 and V is TRBV5-1; TRBD1 agrees at 8 bases. J gave up 4 bases and V 2 bases, and 4 bases lay outside the gene matches. Germline V gene lookup returns CDR1 SGHRS and CDR2 YFSETQ. The CDR3 covers 15 residues. The CDR3 DNA reads TGCGCCAGCAGCTTAACGACAGGGGCCACCGGGGAGCTGTTTTTT. Protein product: CASSLTTGATGELFF.

V usage is TRBV19 and J usage is TRBJ1-5, with D uncertain. CDR1 is LNHDA, CDR2 SQIVND, per germline (reference sequence). This CDR3 has 14 residues. Trimming left V 5 bases short and J 9 bases short, with 17 bases between. The CDR3 region is CASSLSIETPPQHF. CDR3 nucleotides: TGTGCCAGTAGTCTATCCATAGAGACGCCGCCCCAGCATTTT.

The chain employs TRBV2 and TRBJ2-5; D tentatively reads TRBD1 or TRBD2 (5 bases each). V was clipped by 4 bases and J by 2 bases, with 5 bases between them. This CDR3 is 12 amino acids long. Per germline, CDR1 SNHLY and CDR2 FYNNEI. The DNA of the CDR3 is TGTGCCAGCAGTGGGGGGCAAGAGACCCAGTACTTC. Its protein is CASSGGQETQYF.

The V call is TRBV6-5, the J call TRBJ1-1; a possible D gene is TRBD1 (5 bases). Germline CDR1 is MNHEY and CDR2 is SVGAGI. The CDR3 sequence is 11 residues long. Trimming stripped 1 base from V and 14 bases from J, with 11 bases between. For the CDR3, the DNA is TGTGCCAGCAGTTACTACAGGTGGATGTTCTTT. As protein: CASSYYRWMFF.

The rearrangement joins TRBV2 to TRBJ2-3; TRBD1 matches at 9 bases. Unmatched junction bases numbered 3, after V lost 8 bases and J lost 9 bases. The CDR3 sequence is 11 residues long. Germline V gene sequence: CDR1 SNHLY, CDR2 FYNNEI. DNA of the CDR3: TGTGCCAGCGGGGACAGGGAGACGCAGTATTTT. As protein: CASGDRETQYF.

V gene TRBV10-2 combines with J gene TRBJ2-1; 9 bases fit TRBD2. Germline V lookup: CDR1 WSHSY, CDR2 SAAADI. The CDR3 totals 13 residues. Trimming at V came to 9 bases and at J to 7 bases, leaving 7 bases not matched to a gene. DNA for the CDR3: TGCGCCAGTGGCGGGAGGGCCGAGAATGAGCAGTTCTTC. Its translation: CASGGRAENEQFF.

CDR3 nucleotide sequence: TGCGCCAGCTTCGAGGTTGGGGGCACAGATACGCAGTATTTT. It codes for CASFEVGGTDTQYF. The chain is built from TRBV5-1 and TRBJ2-3, with D unclear. This CDR3 has 14 amino acids. Trimming pared 7 bases from V and 1 base from J, leaving 13 bases between. Germline V gene data show CDR1 as SGHRS and CDR2 as YFSETQ.

V is TRBV28 and J is TRBJ2-7, with unresolved D. CDR1 MDHEN and CDR2 SYDVKM come from the germline V gene. V lost 6 bases and J lost 2, with 5 bases in between. The CDR3 covers 11 residues. CDR3 sequence reads: CASSRTYEQYF. The CDR3 coding sequence is TGTGCCAGCAGCCGTACCTACGAGCAGTACTTC.

This chain links TRBV7-9 with TRBJ2-7; D call uncertain. The V gene's germline CDR1 is SEHNR and CDR2 FQNEAQ (reference sequence). V was pared by 1 base and J by 3 bases, with 16 bases between. The CDR3 loop spans 16 amino acids. This CDR3 reads CASSLEADRPYYEQYF. The CDR3 DNA reads as TGTGCCAGCAGCTTAGAGGCAGACCGCCCCTACTACGAGCAGTACTTC.

This chain joins TRBV4-1 and TRBJ1-5, with D unclear. V was cut by 0 bases and J by 4 bases, with 7 bases left in between. The germline V gene has CDR1 MGHRA and CDR2 YSYEKL. The CDR3 is 14 amino acids. The CDR3: CASSQDGRNQPQHF. The CDR3 nucleotides read TGCGCCAGCAGCCAAGATGGCAGAAATCAGCCCCAGCATTTT.

V and J are TRBV6-6 and TRBJ2-5; D gene unclear. Deletions cut 6 bases from V and 4 bases from J, with 6 bases between. The CDR3 runs to 11 residues. From germline, CDR1 is MNHNY and CDR2 SVGAGI (reference sequence). CDR3 region: CASSLAETQYF. The CDR3 DNA reads TGTGCCAGCAGCCTCGCAGAGACCCAGTACTTC.

The chain uses TRBV10-2 and TRBJ2-5; 9 bases agree with TRBD2. The CDR3 is made up of 15 amino acids. V lost 0 bases and J lost 13; bases outside the gene matches: 12. Germline values: CDR1 WSHSY, CDR2 SAAADI. CDR3 in DNA: TGCGCCAGCAGTGAGTCGACTCTGCTAGCGGGGCCTCGGTACTTC. Translation: CASSESTLLAGPRYF.

This rearrangement joins TRBV6-4 to TRBJ2-3; perhaps TRBD2 as D (5 bases). This CDR3 has 15 residues. With 6 bases removed from V and 4 bases from J, the gap between germline ends came to 17 bases. Per germline, CDR1 MRHNA and CDR2 SNTAGT. This chain's CDR3 is CASSPSGIGADTQYF. CDR3 nucleotide sequence: TGTGCCAGCAGCCCCTCGGGAATCGGGGCAGATACGCAGTATTTT.

The V and J genes are TRBV2 and TRBJ2-1, with D possibly being TRBD1 (7 bases). The germline V gene has CDR1 SNHLY and CDR2 FYNNEI. The CDR3 extends over 15 amino acids. Trimming pared 0 bases from V and 9 bases from J, leaving 15 bases between. In DNA form, the CDR3 reads TGTGCCAGCAGTGAAGCGGGACAGTTGGGGGGTGAGCAGTTCTTC. Translation: CASSEAGQLGGEQFF.

This sequence joins TRBV11-2 and TRBJ1-2, with D tentatively TRBD1 (5 bases). Trimming stripped 0 bases from V and 0 bases from J, with 11 bases between. The germline CDR1 and CDR2 sequences are SGHAT and FQNNGV. This CDR3 is 16 amino acids long. CDR3 sequence: CASSLDRVQANYGYTF. The CDR3 DNA is TGTGCCAGCAGCTTAGATCGAGTACAGGCTAACTATGGCTACACCTTC.

The chain uses TRBV6-6 and TRBJ1-4, with 9 bases that match TRBD1. This CDR3 is 16 amino acids long. The germline CDR1 and CDR2 sequences are MNHNY and SVGAGI (reference sequence). The junction had 10 bases not matched to a gene; V was cut back by 6 bases and J by 5 bases. The CDR3 spells CASRRGQGQPNEKLFF. The CDR3 DNA reads TGTGCCAGCAGGAGGGGACAGGGCCAACCAAATGAAAAACTGTTTTTT.

V and J are TRBV5-1 and TRBJ2-1; the D gene is possibly TRBD2 (6 bases). The germline V gene encodes CDR1 SGHRS and CDR2 YFSETQ. V gave up 3 bases and J gave up 0 bases, with 13 bases separating them. There are 16 residues in the CDR3. CDR3 protein: CASSYLGSSSYNEQFF. DNA for the CDR3: TGCGCCAGCAGCTACCTCGGGAGTAGCTCCTACAATGAGCAGTTCTTC.

The V call is TRBV6-1, the J call TRBJ2-1; 8 nucleotides line up with TRBD1. The CDR3 covers 15 residues. CDR1 is MNHNS and CDR2 is SASEGT in the germline V gene. V shed 3 bases and J 10 bases; nucleotides not matched to a gene: 11. The CDR3 spells CASSDGGTGGLEQFF. In DNA form, the CDR3 reads TGTGCCAGCAGTGACGGAGGTACAGGGGGTTTGGAGCAGTTCTTC.

This clone showed up just a few times. This chain links TRBV29-1 with TRBJ2-1, with 13 bases that match TRBD2. The CDR3 is made up of 18 amino acids. The germline V gene encodes CDR1 SQVTM and CDR2 ANQGSEA. Trimming cost V 4 bases and J 0 bases; bases outside gene matches: 9. CDR3 coding DNA: TGCAGCGTTGGTCGACTAGCGGGAGGCTCCAGCTCCTACAATGAGCAGTTCTTC. Encoded protein: CSVGRLAGGSSSYNEQFF.

This clone showed up just once. The junction departs from the called germline gene at one end, perhaps through a read error. V and J are TRBV10-2 and TRBJ1-5; 9 bases fit TRBD1. The germline V gene encodes CDR1 WSHSY and CDR2 SAAADI. The CDR3 runs 14 residues. In nucleotides, the CDR3 is TGCGCCAGCAGGGAGGGACAGGGCAAACAGCCCCAGCATTTT. Translated, it gives CASREGQGKQPQHF.

The chain couples TRBV6-5 to TRBJ1-1; TRBD1 aligns across 7 bases. Germline V gives CDR1 MNHEY, CDR2 SVGAGI. CDR3 size: 16 residues. The V and J ends lost 0 bases and 9 bases, in that order; junction bases with no gene match: 13. The CDR3 region has the DNA TGTGCCAGCAGTTACTCAACACTTAAGACAGGGTCAAAAGCTTTCTTT. Translating it yields CASSYSTLKTGSKAFF.